The 8 T cell receptor beta chains reported below all come from one sample, sequenced in a study of T-cell reconstitution after alpha-beta-depleted transplantation in children. A library of TCRbeta sequences, prepared with unique molecular identifiers, was generated. TCRdb re-called the PCR reads with MiXCR, one entry per CDR3 protein. This table holds 450,000 to 550,000 distinct CDR3 sequences, about 10% found once. Sequencing was performed on PBMCs, mostly from graft donor cells, taken 180 days after TCRalphabeta/CD19-depleted stem cell transplant. The receptor source for this set is a female patient aged 2-9 years who had a stem cell transplant for aplastic anemia, so the T cells may come from the graft donor.

This clonotype appeared a few times. V usage is TRBV12-5 and J usage is TRBJ2-5, with D maybe TRBD2 (6 bases). Germline V lookup: CDR1 LGHNT, CDR2 FRNRAP. V dropped 2 bases and J dropped 1 base, with 14 bases sitting between them. The CDR3 runs to 16 residues. As DNA, the CDR3 is TGTGCTAGTGGTTTGAGAGTGCGTAGCGGCCAAGAGACCCAGTACTTC. It encodes CASGLRVRSGQETQYF. Combining the CDR3 with reference TRBV12-5 and TRBJ2-5 gives the whole variable domain DARVTQTPRHKVTEMGQEVTMRCQPILGHNTVFWYRQTMMQGLELLAYFRNRAPLDDSGMPKDRFSAEMPDATLATLKIQPSEPRDSAVYFCASGLRVRSGQETQYFGPGTRLLVL.

The gene calls are TRBV29-1 and TRBJ2-2; a weak D match, TRBD1 (5 bases). This CDR3 has 15 amino acids. Trimming cost V 6 bases and J 4 bases, with 18 bases left between them. Germline-derived CDR1 and CDR2 are SQVTM and ANQGSEA. In DNA form, the CDR3 reads TGCAGCGTCGTTCTCGGCCATAGGGGCACCGGGGAGCTGTTTTTT. Its translation is CSVVLGHRGTGELFF.

The gene calls are TRBV4-3 and TRBJ1-1; 7 positions match TRBD1. CDR1 and CDR2 from the germline V gene are LGHNA and YSLEER. CDR3 length: 17 residues. After removal of 3 bases from V and 4 bases from J, the junction contained 14 bases not matched to a gene. CDR3 region: CASSQESYREGATEAFF. In DNA, the CDR3 is TGCGCCAGCAGCCAGGAATCCTATAGGGAGGGGGCCACTGAAGCTTTCTTT.

In its sample, this clonotype was seen a few times. The J gene is TRBJ1-2, the V gene TRBV28, with 9 bases matching TRBD1. The germline gives CDR1 MDHEN, CDR2 SYDVKM. V shed 4 bases and J 4 bases; nucleotides not matched to a gene: 10. CDR3 size: 16 residues. CDR3 bases: TGTGCCAGCAGTTCCACTTCGCGGACAGGGGTCTATGGCTACACCTTC. Residues: CASSSTSRTGVYGYTF.

This clonotype has only a few counts. V is TRBV19 and J is TRBJ2-3; 10 bases match TRBD1. V lost 5 bases to trimming and J lost 4 bases; unmatched junction nucleotides: 6. The CDR3 is 15 residues long. In germline, CDR1 is LNHDA, CDR2 SQIVND (reference sequence). In nucleotides, the CDR3 is TGTGCCAGTAGTCCCCAGACAGGGGGCGCAGATACGCAGTATTTT. Its translation is CASSPQTGGADTQYF.

This clonotype appeared a few times. V is TRBV28 and J is TRBJ2-7; perhaps TRBD1 as D (5 bases). CDR3 length equals 14 residues. Germline lookup yields CDR1 MDHEN and CDR2 SYDVKM. V was trimmed by 9 bases and J by 2 bases, leaving 17 bases between them. In DNA form, the CDR3 reads TGTGCCAGTCACGACAGATATTTCACCTACGAGCAGTACTTC. Its translation is CASHDRYFTYEQYF.

V gene TRBV28 combines with J gene TRBJ1-2; 9 bases agree with TRBD1. V dropped 0 bases and J dropped 1; count of bases not matched to a gene: 9. Germline CDR1 reads MDHEN; CDR2 reads SYDVKM. This CDR3 comprises 18 residues. The DNA of the CDR3 is TGTGCCAGCAGTTTATGGTCGAGATGGACAGGGGATAACTATGGCTACACCTTC. Its protein is CASSLWSRWTGDNYGYTF.

V gene TRBV24-1 combines with J gene TRBJ2-7, with 7 nucleotides matching TRBD1. This CDR3 contains 16 residues. Losses at the gene ends were 3 bases for V and 5 bases for J; bases not matched to a gene: 12. From germline, CDR1 is KGHDR and CDR2 SFDVKD. CDR3 loop: CATSDPRTGVKDEQYF. The CDR3 coding sequence is TGTGCCACCAGTGATCCGCGAACAGGGGTCAAGGACGAGCAGTACTTC.